These 8 T cell receptor beta chains were all obtained from the same sample, sequenced in a study of shared clonotypes between healthy human individuals. The assay was immunoSEQ multiplex PCR, and TCRdb's table has in-frame clones only and misses some. The table lists around 940,000 clones, around three quarters of them singletons. Sequencing was performed on memory CD4+ T cells sorted from blood. This sample's subset: CD45RA-negative fraction. Source of these receptors: a young man in good health.

The V call is TRBV7-2, the J call TRBJ2-3, with 12 bases that match TRBD2. CDR1 SGHTA and CDR2 FQGNSA come from the germline V gene. This CDR3 is 16 amino acids long. After removal of 5 bases from V and 6 bases from J, the junction contained 9 bases not matched to a gene. CDR3 in amino acids: CASSGRTSGNSDTQYF. The CDR3 bases are TGTGCCAGCAGCGGTAGGACTAGCGGGAATTCGGATACGCAGTATTTT.

V gene TRBV9 combines with J gene TRBJ2-2; D might be TRBD2 (5 bases). The CDR3 runs to 15 residues. V gave up 2 bases and J gave up 6 bases, with 14 bases separating them. Germline CDR1 SGDLS, CDR2 YYNGEE. The CDR3, as DNA: TGTGCCAGCAGCGTGGACCTACTAGTCCCCGGGGAGCTGTTTTTT. Protein: CASSVDLLVPGELFF. Combining the CDR3 with reference TRBV9 and TRBJ2-2 gives the whole variable domain DSGVTQTPKHLITATGQRVTLRCSPRSGDLSVYWYQQSLDQGLQFLIQYYNGEERAKGNILERFSAQQFPDLHSELNLSSLELGDSALYFCASSVDLLVPGELFFGEGSRLTVL.

J is TRBJ1-6 and V is TRBV5-1, with 9 bases lining up with TRBD1. V lost 2 bases and J lost 11; bases outside the gene matches: 8. The V gene's germline CDR1 is SGHRS and CDR2 YFSETQ. CDR3 length: 15 residues. The CDR3 region has the DNA TGCGCCAGCAGCTTACCGGGACAGGGTGATACACCCCTCCACTTT. This sequence encodes CASSLPGQGDTPLHF.

As concerns this clone: The sample holds other DNA sequences that translate to the same CDR3. This chain joins TRBV18 and TRBJ1-1; possible D gene TRBD1, 5 bases. The CDR3 has 13 amino acids. Germline CDR1 is KGHSH and CDR2 is LQKENI. V was clipped by 3 bases and J by 1 base, with 6 bases between them. CDR3 DNA: TGTGCCAGCTCACCTCAGGGGAACACTGAAGCTTTCTTT. Its translation is CASSPQGNTEAFF.

The chain joins TRBV18 to TRBJ2-7; D may be TRBD1 or TRBD2 (5 bases each). The CDR3 is 13 amino acids. With 6 bases removed from V and 5 bases from J, the gap between germline ends came to 14 bases. Germline lookup yields CDR1 KGHSH and CDR2 LQKENI. In DNA form, the CDR3 reads TGTGCCAGCTCTCCAGGGTCGGAGGACGAGCAGTACTTC. Protein product: CASSPGSEDEQYF.

This chain connects TRBV28 to TRBJ1-1; D is unclear. The V gene lost 5 bases and the J gene lost 6 bases, with 10 bases spanning the gap. The germline gives CDR1 MDHEN, CDR2 SYDVKM. This CDR3 spans 12 amino acids. CDR3 sequence (DNA): TGTGCCAGCAGTCAACTTGGGGCTGAAGCTTTCTTT. It translates to CASSQLGAEAFF.

The chain combines TRBV7-9 with TRBJ1-2; D is perhaps TRBD1 (5 bases). The CDR3 contains 13 residues. Germline assignment: CDR1 SEHNR and CDR2 FQNEAQ (reference sequence). Trimming shortened V by 4 bases and J by 8 bases, and 14 bases separated the two germline ends. CDR3 region: CASSYSTEGGYTF. The CDR3 nucleotides read TGTGCCAGCAGCTATTCGACAGAGGGAGGCTACACCTTC.

V gene TRBV5-4 combines with J gene TRBJ1-6; D remains unclear. CDR3 length: 14 amino acids. The V gene lost 2 bases and the J gene lost 5 bases, with 8 bases spanning the gap. The germline gives CDR1 SGHNT, CDR2 YYREEE (reference sequence). The CDR3 DNA sequence: TGTGCCAGCAGCTTAGCAGGAAATAATTCACCCCTCCACTTT. Its protein is CASSLAGNNSPLHF.